This TCR beta chain comes out of a study of blood T cell repertoires in COVID-19. Overall study context: Both acute and convalescent COVID-19 samples were obtained from the United States, Italy and Spain. From T cells, B-cell-depleted T cells, or PBMCs came the material, which was cDNA or gDNA.

In the original analysis: Using reference gene primer amplification, nucleated cell counts were estimated. TCRdb's table, derived via immunoSEQ multiplex PCR, lists solely in-frame clones and lacks some. V and J calls and clone size are those listed in that table; D and trimming were worked out from the DNA. The repertoire consists of some 460,000 clones, with approximately 90% occurring once and the leading ten covering over 4%. V was pared by 2 bases and J by 3 bases, with 4 bases of the junction left unmatched. Germline CDR1 is MGHDK and CDR2 is SYGVNS. This CDR3 contains 16 residues. The chain carries TRBV25-1 and TRBJ2-2; 9 bases map to TRBD1. The material sequenced was peripheral blood. The source of this sequence is a woman under 40 with acute or convalescent COVID-19. The CDR3 DNA reads as TGTGCCAGCAGTGAAGGGGACAGGGTTTACACCGGGGAGCTGTTTTTT. Translation gives CASSEGDRVYTGELFF.